This T cell receptor (beta chain) was recorded in a study of T cells in localized non-small cell lung cancer. The germline V and J ends were trimmed by 10 bases and 9 bases, with 20 bases remaining between them. Germline lookup yields CDR1 SNHLY and CDR2 FYNNEI. This CDR3 region has 13 residues. General study results and limits: Adjacent lung had a median approximately 57 of the 100 largest tumor clones. Heterogeneity remains possible, as sequencing covered one tumor region only.

TCRdb's table, derived via immunoSEQ multiplex PCR, lists solely in-frame clones and lacks some. The table has 23,000 or so clones, about nine tenths seen once. As concerns this clone: Its antigen is as yet unknown.

The sequence derives from a man aged 35-75 years with stage I squamous cell lung carcinoma. The sample was peripheral blood, taken before any cancer treatment. The chain uses TRBV2 and TRBJ2-3, with D perhaps given as TRBD1 or TRBD2 (6 bases each). CDR3 protein: CATQVEGGGTQYF. In nucleotides, the CDR3 is TGTGCCACCCAGGTCGAAGGAGGGGGAACGCAGTATTTT.